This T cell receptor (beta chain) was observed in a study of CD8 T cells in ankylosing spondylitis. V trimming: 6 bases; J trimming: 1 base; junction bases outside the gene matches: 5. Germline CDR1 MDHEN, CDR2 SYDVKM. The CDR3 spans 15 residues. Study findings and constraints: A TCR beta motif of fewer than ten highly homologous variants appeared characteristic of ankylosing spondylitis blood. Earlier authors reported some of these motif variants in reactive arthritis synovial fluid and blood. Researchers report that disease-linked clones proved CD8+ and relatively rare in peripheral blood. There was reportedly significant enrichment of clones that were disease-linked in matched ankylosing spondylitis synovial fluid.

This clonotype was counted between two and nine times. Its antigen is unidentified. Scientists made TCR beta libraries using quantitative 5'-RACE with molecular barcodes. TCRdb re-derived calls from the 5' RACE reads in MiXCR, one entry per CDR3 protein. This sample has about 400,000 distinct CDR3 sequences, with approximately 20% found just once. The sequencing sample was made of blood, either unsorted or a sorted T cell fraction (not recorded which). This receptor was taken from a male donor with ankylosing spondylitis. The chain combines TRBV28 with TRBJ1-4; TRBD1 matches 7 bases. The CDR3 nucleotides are TGTGCCAGCAGGTCTACAGGGGAAACTAATGAAAAACTGTTTTTT. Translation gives CASRSTGETNEKLFF.